These 21 T cell receptor beta chains originate from one sample sequenced in a study of blood T cell repertoires in COVID-19 (dated by TCRdb to between 2020 and 2021). To prepare the library, the immunoSEQ multiplex PCR assay was applied. Held by TCRdb, this immuneACCESS table contains in-frame sequences only and omits some clones. Under half of the omission traces to an unresolved V gene where checked; the cause of the rest is unknown. In this sample the table shows some 200,000 clones, 85% of which occur a single time. Over 2.5% of the sample rests with the top ten. The sequenced material came from peripheral blood. The receptors shown here come from a man aged 50-59 years who had recovered from COVID-19.

The chain is built from TRBV30 and TRBJ2-1, with TRBD2 matching 12 bases. Germline CDR1 and CDR2: GTSNPN and SVGIG (reference sequence). J was trimmed by 12 bases and V by 3 bases; bases with no gene match: 3. The CDR3 covers 12 residues. CDR3 DNA sequence: TGTGCCTGGAGCGGACTAGCGGGAAGGCAGTTCTTC. Translated, it gives CAWSGLAGRQFF.

The V and J genes are TRBV6-1 and TRBJ2-5; 8 nucleotides agree with TRBD2. J lost 5 bases, V lost 3 bases, and 11 bases had no gene match. The V gene's germline CDR1 is MNHNS and CDR2 SASEGT. The length of the CDR3 is 16 residues. The CDR3 sequence is CASSELAGSTRETQYF. The CDR3 nucleotides read TGTGCCAGCAGTGAGTTAGCGGGGTCTACCCGGGAGACCCAGTACTTC.

The J gene is TRBJ2-7, the V gene TRBV5-6; 12 bases fit TRBD1. The CDR3 consists of 16 residues. Germline V CDR1 and CDR2: SGHDT, YYEEEE. J was trimmed by 4 bases and V by 4 bases; bases with no gene match: 9. The chain's CDR3 is CASSPTSGQGAYEQYF. The CDR3 bases are TGTGCCAGCAGCCCGACGTCGGGACAGGGGGCGTACGAGCAGTACTTC. Full variable domain (remainder filled in from reference TRBV5-6 and TRBJ2-7): DAGVTQSPTHLIKTRGQQVTLRCSPKSGHDTVSWYQQALGQGPQFIFQYYEEEERQRGNFPDRFSGHQFPNYSSELNVNALLLGDSALYLCASSPTSGQGAYEQYFGPGTRLTVT.

The gene calls are TRBV7-2 and TRBJ2-1; TRBD2 aligns across 7 bases. Trimming at V came to 4 bases and at J to 9 bases, leaving 12 bases not matched to a gene. Per the germline V gene, CDR1 is SGHTA and CDR2 is FQGNSA. This CDR3 is built from 15 residues. The DNA for the CDR3 is TGTGCCAGCAGCTGGGCTAGGCGGGAGAGGCGTGAGCAGTTCTTC. Amino acid sequence: CASSWARRERREQFF. The variable domain in full, completed from reference TRBV7-2 and TRBJ2-1, reads GAGVSQSPSNKVTEKGKDVELRCDPISGHTALYWYRQSLGQGLEFLIYFQGNSAPDKSGLPSDRFSAERTGGSVSTLTIQRTQQEDSAVYLCASSWARRERREQFFGPGTRLTVL.

The V call is TRBV29-1, the J call TRBJ2-5; 8 bases align to TRBD1. Germline V gives CDR1 SQVTM, CDR2 ANQGSEA. The CDR3 contains 14 residues. Germline trimming cut 4 bases from V and 6 bases from J; bases unmatched to any gene: 10. The CDR3 DNA sequence: TGCAGCGTTGGAGGGACAGGCACGGCAAAGACCCAGTACTTC. Translation: CSVGGTGTAKTQYF.

The CDR3 nucleotides read TGTGCCTGGCTATCCTTCACAGATACGCAGTATTTT. Amino acid sequence: CAWLSFTDTQYF. This rearrangement joins TRBV30 to TRBJ2-3; no clear D gene. CDR1 and CDR2 (germline): GTSNPN, SVGIG (reference sequence). V was shortened by 5 bases and J by 2 bases, with 8 bases between the two germline ends. The CDR3 is made up of 12 amino acids.

J is TRBJ2-1 and V is TRBV5-1; maybe TRBD2 (5 bases). The CDR3 loop spans 19 amino acids. Germline CDR1 is SGHRS and CDR2 is YFSETQ. V lost 0 bases, J lost 3 bases, and 22 bases lay in between. The CDR3 protein is CASSLGTLLGGSLYNEQFF. CDR3 in DNA: TGCGCCAGCAGCTTGGGGACTCTACTGGGCGGCTCACTCTACAATGAGCAGTTCTTC.

This chain joins TRBV7-2 and TRBJ2-3; tentatively, D is TRBD1 (5 bases). The CDR3 extends over 13 amino acids. The germline V gene encodes CDR1 SGHTA and CDR2 FQGNSA. The V and J ends lost 5 bases and 10 bases respectively, with 16 bases between them. CDR3 nucleotides: TGTGCCAGCAGCCCCTTAGGGGCTAGTTCGCAGTATTTT. Its translation is CASSPLGASSQYF.

The genes are TRBV6-5 and TRBJ2-3, with 7 bases lining up with TRBD2. The CDR3 has 14 amino acids. Germline values: CDR1 MNHEY, CDR2 SVGAGI. With 8 bases clipped from V and 3 bases from J, the junction kept 8 bases outside the gene matches. The CDR3 nucleotides read TGTGCCAGCCGAGGCGGGAGTTGGACAGATACGCAGTATTTT. Protein: CASRGGSWTDTQYF.

The chain is built from TRBV28 and TRBJ2-1; 7 bases are a match to TRBD1. V lost 6 bases, J lost 2 bases, and 7 bases stayed unmatched. The CDR3 spans 15 residues. The germline CDR1 and CDR2 sequences are MDHEN and SYDVKM. The CDR3 nucleotides read TGTGCCAGCAGGCTCCTAGGGGGCACCTACAATGAGCAGTTCTTC. Protein: CASRLLGGTYNEQFF. Combining the CDR3 with reference TRBV28 and TRBJ2-1 gives the whole variable domain DVKVTQSSRYLVKRTGEKVFLECVQDMDHENMFWYRQDPGLGLRLIYFSYDVKMKEKGDIPEGYSVSREKKERFSLILESASTNQTSMYLCASRLLGGTYNEQFFGPGTRLTVL.

The genes are TRBV6-5 and TRBJ2-6, with D maybe TRBD2 (5 bases). Trimming removed 6 bases at V and 0 bases at J, with 9 bases between. CDR3 size: 15 residues. CDR1 is MNHEY, CDR2 SVGAGI, per germline. CDR3 in DNA: TGTGCCAGCAGGAAGAGCGGCTCTGGGGCCAACGTCCTGACTTTC. Its protein product is CASRKSGSGANVLTF.

The chain employs TRBV5-4 and TRBJ2-7; 9 bases are shared with TRBD1. V lost 3 bases to trimming and J lost 4 bases; unmatched junction nucleotides: 5. In germline, CDR1 is SGHNT, CDR2 YYREEE (reference sequence). The CDR3 contains 14 residues. For the CDR3, the DNA is TGTGCCAGCAGCTCGGCCGGGACAGGGTACGAGCAGTACTTC. Encoded protein: CASSSAGTGYEQYF.

The chain uses TRBV21-1 and TRBJ2-3; the tabulated D call, TRBD2, remains unverified against the DNA. TRBV21-1 represents a pseudogene. This CDR3 is 19 amino acids long. The CDR3 here is CASSKERGYPSPSTDTQYF. CDR3 in DNA: TGTGCCAGCAGCAAAGAACGGGGATATCCTTCCCCTAGCACAGATACGCAGTATTTT.

The DNA for the CDR3 is TGCGCCAGCAAGACAGGGGAGTTTGGAAACACCATATATTTT. Translating gives CASKTGEFGNTIYF. V and J are TRBV5-1 and TRBJ1-3; 8 bases line up with TRBD1. Germline V gene lookup returns CDR1 SGHRS and CDR2 YFSETQ. The CDR3 runs 14 residues. Trimming cost V 6 bases and J 3 bases; bases outside gene matches: 5.

This chain joins TRBV3-1 (or the pseudogene TRBV3-2) and TRBJ2-7; no reliable D call. Germline CDR1 reads LGHDT; CDR2 reads YNNKEL (reference sequence). The CDR3 totals 13 residues. Trimming cost V 5 bases and J 4 bases, with 12 bases left between them. CDR3 sequence (DNA): TGTGCCAGCAGCTTTTACGGAGTATACGAGCAGTACTTC. This sequence encodes CASSFYGVYEQYF.

The genes are TRBV6-6 and TRBJ2-6, with 7 nucleotides matching TRBD2. Trimming cost V 6 bases and J 3 bases; bases outside gene matches: 5. Germline CDR1 MNHNY, CDR2 SVGAGI (reference sequence). CDR3 size: 15 residues. The CDR3 coding sequence is TGTGCCAGCAGACGCGGGGGTGGTGGGGCCAACGTCCTGACTTTC. Protein product: CASRRGGGGANVLTF.

The V gene is TRBV24-1, the J gene TRBJ2-3; D uncertain. Trimming pared 8 bases from V and 0 bases from J, leaving 8 bases between. Germline CDR1 reads KGHDR; CDR2 reads SFDVKD. There are 13 residues in the CDR3. The CDR3 nucleotides are TGTGCCACCAAAAGCGAAAGCACAGATACGCAGTATTTT. This translates into CATKSESTDTQYF.

The chain joins TRBV6-1 to TRBJ2-3; the D gene is possibly TRBD2 (6 bases). The CDR3 contains 14 residues. Germline loops: CDR1 MNHNS, CDR2 SASEGT. Trimming took 3 bases from V and 3 from J, leaving 10 bases between them. CDR3 nucleotide sequence: TGTGCCAGCAGTGACGGCCTAGCGACAGATACGCAGTATTTT. This codes for CASSDGLATDTQYF.

The chain links TRBV24-1 to TRBJ2-3; D might be TRBD1 (5 bases). V was trimmed by 7 bases and J by 9 bases, leaving 13 bases between them. The CDR3 length is 12 residues. Germline V gives CDR1 KGHDR, CDR2 SFDVKD. The CDR3 bases are TGTGCCACCAGCGTCCTAGGGGAAACGCAGTATTTT. This encodes CATSVLGETQYF.

V usage is TRBV10-3 and J usage is TRBJ1-6; D not certain. CDR1 is ENHRY, CDR2 SYGVKD, per germline. CDR3 length: 15 residues. Deletions cut 0 bases from V and 6 bases from J, with 9 bases between. For the CDR3, the DNA is TGTGCCATCAGTGAGTCATGGCAGGCTAATTCACCCCTCCACTTT. It yields the protein CAISESWQANSPLHF.

The chain has TRBV28 and TRBJ2-5; D is unresolved. This CDR3 region has 12 residues. The germline CDR1 and CDR2 sequences are MDHEN and SYDVKM. Trimming removed 6 bases from V and 4 bases from J, with 9 bases in between. The CDR3 is CASRSHPETQYF. In DNA form, the CDR3 reads TGTGCCAGCAGGAGCCACCCAGAGACCCAGTACTTC.